This TCR beta chain was observed in a study of a mutant IDH1 vaccine in newly diagnosed glioma. Study information: Patients were started on vaccination 4-6 weeks after radiotherapy alone, or with temozolomide cycles.

As to time point: week 5, during vaccination. Doses of 300 ug of mutant IDH1 20-mer peptide were given with topical imiquimod. TCRdb keeps only in-frame clones here, not all; method: immunoSEQ multiplex PCR. The table has approximately 40,000 clones, more than 75% seen once. The length of the CDR3 is 15 residues. V was cut by 0 bases and J by 3 bases, with 10 bases left in between. CDR1 and CDR2 (germline): MNHEY, SVGAGI. On this clone itself: The antigen remains undetermined.

This chain joins TRBV6-5 and TRBJ2-3; D unclear. The sequences come from PBMCs, collected from a glioma patient whose treatment included an IDH1 peptide vaccine. This TCR was sampled from a man between 40 and 49 years old with glioma. CDR3 residues: CASSYSTMVTDTQYF. The CDR3 DNA is TGTGCCAGCAGTTACTCCACTATGGTGACAGATACGCAGTATTTT.